This T cell receptor beta chain originates from a study of chemoradiotherapy in HPV16-positive cancers. Study overall: A couple of HPV16-positive patients' cells yielded candidate HPV-specific clones and common motifs. Study results and caveats: For HPV16-positive patients, expanding HPV-responsive T cells associated with longer recurrence-free survival. Non-HPV-specific T cells did not expand in tumors during treatment, whereas candidate HPV-specific clones and E7-related motifs did.

Over chemoradiotherapy, repertoires were sampled more than once. The protocol was immunoSEQ multiplex PCR, while the TCRdb copy is restricted to in-frame clones and leaves out a portion. This sample has approximately 19,000 clones, with around 86% found just once. CDR1 is MNHEY, CDR2 SMNVEV, per germline (reference sequence). V shed 10 bases and J shed 0 bases, with 12 bases lying between them. The CDR3 sequence is 13 residues long. This clone was found once. Antigen specificity is unknown. The genes are TRBV27 and TRBJ1-1; possible D gene TRBD1, 6 bases. The sequence came from a human donor with HPV-associated anogenital cancer. This sample comprised blood, obtained from a patient who underwent chemoradiotherapy. Written as DNA, the CDR3 is TGTGCCACCCGAGGACAGTTGAACACTGAAGCTTTCTTT. Translating gives CATRGQLNTEAFF.